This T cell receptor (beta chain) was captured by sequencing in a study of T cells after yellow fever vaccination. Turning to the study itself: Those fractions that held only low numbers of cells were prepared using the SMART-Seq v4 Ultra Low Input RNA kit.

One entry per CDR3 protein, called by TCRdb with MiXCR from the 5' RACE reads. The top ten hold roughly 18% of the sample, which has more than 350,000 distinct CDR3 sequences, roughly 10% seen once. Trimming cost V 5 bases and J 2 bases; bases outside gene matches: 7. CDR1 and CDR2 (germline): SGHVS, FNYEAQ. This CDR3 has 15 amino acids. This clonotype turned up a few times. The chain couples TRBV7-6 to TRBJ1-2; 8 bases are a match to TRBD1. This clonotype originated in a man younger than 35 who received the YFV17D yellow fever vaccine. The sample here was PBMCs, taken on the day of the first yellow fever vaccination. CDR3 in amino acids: CASSGIRGPNYGYTF. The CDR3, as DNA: TGTGCCAGCAGCGGGATCAGGGGGCCGAACTATGGCTACACCTTC. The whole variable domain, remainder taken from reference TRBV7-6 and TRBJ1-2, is GAGVSQSPRYKVTKRGQDVALRCDPISGHVSLYWYRQALGQGPEFLTYFNYEAQQDKSGLPNDRFSAERPEGSISTLTIQRTEQRDSAMYRCASSGIRGPNYGYTFGSGTRLTVV.